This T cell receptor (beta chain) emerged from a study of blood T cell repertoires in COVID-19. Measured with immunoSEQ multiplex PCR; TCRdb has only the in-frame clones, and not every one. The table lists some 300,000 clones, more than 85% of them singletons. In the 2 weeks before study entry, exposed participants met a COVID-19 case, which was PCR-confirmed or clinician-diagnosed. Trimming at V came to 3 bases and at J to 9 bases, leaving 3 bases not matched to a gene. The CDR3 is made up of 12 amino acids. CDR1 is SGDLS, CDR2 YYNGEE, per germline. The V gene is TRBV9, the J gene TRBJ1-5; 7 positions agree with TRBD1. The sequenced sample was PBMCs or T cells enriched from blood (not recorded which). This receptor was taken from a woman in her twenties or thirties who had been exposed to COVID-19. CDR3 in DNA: TGTGCCAGCAGCGAGAGACAGGGGCCCCAGCATTTT. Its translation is CASSERQGPQHF.